One T cell receptor beta chain is described in this entry. What this receptor recognizes is not known. Qualities for individual bases were not recorded, and no much larger clone is one base off. From a lookup of the germline V gene (reference sequence), CDR1 and CDR2 are SGHNT and YYREEE. Reading from cysteine to phenylalanine, the CDR3 counts 14 amino acids. Here the CDR3 DNA is all that survives: 42 bases in frame from base 1. V has 4 bases trimmed and J has 4 bases trimmed; junction bases matching no gene number 7. A MiSeq instrument was used for deep resolution sequencing, which targeted depths ranging from 1 in 1 million up to 1 in 200,000 T cells, with coverage averaging 10x for each clonotype. The immunoSEQ hsTCRB Kit was used to generate the TCR beta libraries. Concerning the study's data processing: Data were analyzed with ImmunoSEQ Data Assistant and ImmunoSEQ Analyzer, with V, D and J genes assigned per IMGT definitions. Clonality, which ranges from 0 to 1, was calculated by subtracting the normalized Shannon entropy of productive rearrangement frequencies from one. Only overrepresented clonotypes making up at least 0.05% of the repertoire of each patient were included in the public clonotype analysis. Some 13 age-matched healthy donor repertoires from immuneACCESS were used as controls for clonality. TCRdb limited this immuneACCESS table to in-frame rearrangements with V and J called. A share of clones is missing; checked studies link under half to unresolved V genes, and the rest is unexplained. Clone size and V and J calls were adopted from that table, with D and trimming inferred from the DNA. Within this sample are approximately 280,000 clones, with roughly four fifths of them counted one time only. The top ten constitute 5.6% of the sample.

The time point tag for this specimen amounts to: progressive disease on ibrutinib. Approximately 2 micrograms of genomic DNA were extracted from cryopreserved PBMCs for TCR beta library preparation. Longitudinal blood samples from CLL patients receiving ibrutinib monotherapy were subjected to high-throughput TCR beta sequencing. Patients were enrolled in a phase 2 open-label single-center ibrutinib monotherapy trial. This sample was taken from a study of cytotoxic CD8 clonotypes in ibrutinib-treated CLL (dated by TCRdb to about 2021). Regarding the research as a whole: The cohort included about 15 treatment-naive and under 13 relapsed/refractory patients; roughly 17 were IGHV unmutated. On average, each sample had about 250,000 productive templates and roughly 95,000 productive rearrangements. Response samples were taken after a median of roughly eleven months on treatment, ranging from roughly 6 to 36 months. Every remission and progressive disease sample was obtained while ibrutinib was still being received by the patients. Cryopreserved peripheral blood mononuclear cells were collected before treatment, at response, and at either disease progression or sustained remission. Partial responses were observed in roughly 24 patients and complete responses in 2; after a median follow-up of around 68 months, remission was maintained in about 15 patients and progression was observed in roughly twelve. Of the 70 to 100 people in the trial, some 28 had longitudinal samples available. The study at large found these results: At baseline, clonality was higher than in age-matched healthy donors and showed a strong correlation with circulating CD8+ T-cell counts. Sampling times were not matched between patients in sustained remission and patients whose disease was progressing, and lymph node repertoires were not examined. An increase in clonality was observed at ibrutinib response, with clonality remaining stable during sustained remission and falling back toward baseline at progression. Public clonotypes were rare and either shrank or stayed stable during treatment, and the rise in clonality at ibrutinib response reflected expansion of private clonotypes.

This sequence originates from a human donor with chronic lymphocytic leukemia. Here the chain combines TRBV5-4 and TRBJ2-5; TRBD1 matches 7 bases in the middle. The source was PBMCs, collected at disease progression, from a patient treated with ibrutinib. CDR3 region: CASSLQDRPETQYF. The nucleotides read TGTGCCAGCAGCCTCCAGGACAGGCCAGAGACCCAGTACTTC.